Below, one T cell receptor (beta chain) is given with its context. Its cognate antigen is unknown. The CDR3 spans 12 residues. Per germline, CDR1 MNHEY and CDR2 SVGAGI. Trimming stripped 5 bases from V and 10 bases from J, with 12 bases between. The data derive from a study of cytomegalovirus exposure and HLA in healthy donors. Study-wide findings and caveats: For cytomegalovirus status, the classifier reportedly gave diagnoses with high specificity and sensitivity. Researchers reported from a later analysis that most CMV-associated TCR beta chains appeared HLA-restricted.

A multiplex PCR was run with 60 Vbeta primers and 13 Jbeta primers. Only in-frame clones appear in the TCRdb table, and some are missing; sequencing was by immunoSEQ multiplex PCR. The repertoire holds some 130,000 clones, about 80% seen once, with around 2.5% in the top ten. The rearrangement joins TRBV6-5 to TRBJ2-1; possibly TRBD1 for D (5 bases). The specimen sequenced was PBMCs. The TCR comes from a boy under 10 years old in good health and CMV-seronegative. In DNA, the CDR3 is TGTGCCAGCAGTGCAGGGTTTTGGGAGCAGTTCTTC. Protein: CASSAGFWEQFF.